This T cell receptor (beta chain) is drawn from a study of T cells in Graves' hyperthyroidism and ophthalmopathy. At the level of the study: Upon initial diagnosis and before any treatment, peripheral blood was collected. Overall study results and limits: Among clonotypes expanded in thyroid above 0.001, most were also found in blood. Before onset, by a median of approximately 6.8 months, the model predicted ophthalmopathy.

The source material, RNA transcripts, was used to amplify TCR beta CDR3 regions. The HTBI primer set served for first-round RT-PCR of the TCR CDR3. TCRdb reprocessed the multiplex PCR reads with MiXCR, giving one entry per CDR3 protein. This table holds fewer than 250,000 distinct CDR3 sequences, around 17% found once. Many counts were recorded for this clonotype. Its antigen is unidentified. The specimen sequenced was blood. The clonotype was recovered from a woman aged 18-30 years with Graves' ophthalmopathy.

The CDR3 here is CASRRGPNEKLFF. In DNA, the CDR3 is TGTGCCAGCAGGCGGGGGCCTAATGAAAAACTGTTTTTT. The chain is built from TRBV12-3 or TRBV12-4 and TRBJ1-4, with D perhaps matching TRBD1 (6 bases). The length of the CDR3 is 13 residues. Between the trimmed V and J ends, which lost 6 bases and 3 bases, there was a span of 8 bases.